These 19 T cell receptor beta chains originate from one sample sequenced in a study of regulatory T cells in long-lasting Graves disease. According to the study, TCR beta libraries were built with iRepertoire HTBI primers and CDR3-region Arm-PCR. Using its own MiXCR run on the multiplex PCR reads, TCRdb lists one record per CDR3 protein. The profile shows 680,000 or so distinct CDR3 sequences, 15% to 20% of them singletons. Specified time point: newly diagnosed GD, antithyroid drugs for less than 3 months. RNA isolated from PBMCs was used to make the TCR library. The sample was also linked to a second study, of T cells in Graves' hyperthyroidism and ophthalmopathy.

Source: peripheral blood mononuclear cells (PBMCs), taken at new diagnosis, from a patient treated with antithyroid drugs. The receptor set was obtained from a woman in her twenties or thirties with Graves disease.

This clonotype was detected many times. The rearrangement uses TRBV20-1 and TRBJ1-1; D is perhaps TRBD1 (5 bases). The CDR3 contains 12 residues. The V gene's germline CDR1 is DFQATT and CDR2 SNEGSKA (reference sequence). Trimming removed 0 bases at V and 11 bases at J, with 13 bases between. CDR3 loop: CSARETAISAFF. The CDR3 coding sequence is TGCAGTGCTAGAGAGACAGCCATTTCGGCTTTCTTT.

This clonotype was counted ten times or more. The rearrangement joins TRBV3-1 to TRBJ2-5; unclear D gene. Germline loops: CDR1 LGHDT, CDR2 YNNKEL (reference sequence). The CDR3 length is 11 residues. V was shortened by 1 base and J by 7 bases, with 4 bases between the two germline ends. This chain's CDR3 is CASSQAGTQYF. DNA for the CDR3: TGTGCCAGCAGCCAAGCGGGGACCCAGTACTTC.

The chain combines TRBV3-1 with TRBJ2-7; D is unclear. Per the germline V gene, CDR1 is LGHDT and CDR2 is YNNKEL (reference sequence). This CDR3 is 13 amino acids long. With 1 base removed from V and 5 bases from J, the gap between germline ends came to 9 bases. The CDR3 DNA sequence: TGTGCCAGCAGCCAAGGCACGAGAAACGAGCAGTACTTC. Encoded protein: CASSQGTRNEQYF.

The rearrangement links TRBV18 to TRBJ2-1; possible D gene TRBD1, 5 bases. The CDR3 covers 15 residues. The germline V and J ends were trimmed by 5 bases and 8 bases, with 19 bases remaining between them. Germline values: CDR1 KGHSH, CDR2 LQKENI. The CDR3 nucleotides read TGTGCCAGCTCATCTACAAAGGGGTCACGGGATGAGCAGTTCTTC. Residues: CASSSTKGSRDEQFF.

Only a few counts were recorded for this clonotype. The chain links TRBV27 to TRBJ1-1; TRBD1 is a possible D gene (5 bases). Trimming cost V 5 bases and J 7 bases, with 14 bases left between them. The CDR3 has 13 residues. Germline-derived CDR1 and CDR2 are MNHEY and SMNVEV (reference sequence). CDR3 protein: CASSILQAGEAFF. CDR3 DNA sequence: TGTGCCAGCAGTATACTACAGGCCGGTGAAGCTTTCTTT.

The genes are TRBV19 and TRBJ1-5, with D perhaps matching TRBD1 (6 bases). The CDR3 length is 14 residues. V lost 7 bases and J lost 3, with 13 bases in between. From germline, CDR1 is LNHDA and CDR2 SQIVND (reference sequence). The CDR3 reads CASTTQGINQPQHF. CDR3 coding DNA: TGTGCCAGTACCACGCAGGGGATCAATCAGCCCCAGCATTTT.

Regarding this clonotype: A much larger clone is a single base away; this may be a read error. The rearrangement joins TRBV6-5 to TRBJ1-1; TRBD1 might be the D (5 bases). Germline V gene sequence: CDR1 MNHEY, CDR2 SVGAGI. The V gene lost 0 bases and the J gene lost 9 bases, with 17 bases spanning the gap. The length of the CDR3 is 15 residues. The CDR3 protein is CASSYSFRVVAKAFF. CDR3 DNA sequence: TGTGCCAGCAGTTACTCGTTCAGGGTGGTCGCTAAAGCTTTCTTT.

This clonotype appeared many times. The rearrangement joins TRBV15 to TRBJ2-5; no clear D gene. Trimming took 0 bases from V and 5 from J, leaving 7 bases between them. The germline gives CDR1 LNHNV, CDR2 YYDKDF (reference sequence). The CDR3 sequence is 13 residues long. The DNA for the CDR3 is TGTGCCACCAGCAGAGATGTCGGGGAGACCCAGTACTTC. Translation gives CATSRDVGETQYF.

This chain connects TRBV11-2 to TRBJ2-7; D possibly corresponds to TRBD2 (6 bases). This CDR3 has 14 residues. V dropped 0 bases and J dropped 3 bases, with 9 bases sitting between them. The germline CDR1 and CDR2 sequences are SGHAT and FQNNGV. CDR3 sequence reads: CASSLDRAGYEQYF. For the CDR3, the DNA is TGTGCCAGCAGCTTAGATCGAGCGGGCTACGAGCAGTACTTC.

CDR3 loop: CASTLAGTSYEQYF. The CDR3 bases are TGTGCCAGCACCTTAGCGGGGACCTCCTACGAGCAGTACTTC. The chain couples TRBV12-3 or TRBV12-4 to TRBJ2-7, with 8 bases lining up with TRBD2. The CDR3 loop spans 14 amino acids. V lost 7 bases, J lost 0 bases, and 5 bases stayed unmatched.

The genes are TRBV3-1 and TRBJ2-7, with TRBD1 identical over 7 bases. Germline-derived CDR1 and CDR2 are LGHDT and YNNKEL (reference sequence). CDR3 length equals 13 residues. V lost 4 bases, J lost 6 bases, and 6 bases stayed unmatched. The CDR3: CASSLGQLSEQYF. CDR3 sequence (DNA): TGTGCCAGCAGCCTGGGACAGCTTAGCGAGCAGTACTTC.

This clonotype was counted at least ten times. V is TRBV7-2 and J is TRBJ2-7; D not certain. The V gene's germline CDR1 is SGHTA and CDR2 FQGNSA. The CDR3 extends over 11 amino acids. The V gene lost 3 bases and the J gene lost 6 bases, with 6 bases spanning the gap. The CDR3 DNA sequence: TGTGCCAGCAGCTTGGCCGTCGAGCAGTACTTC. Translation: CASSLAVEQYF.

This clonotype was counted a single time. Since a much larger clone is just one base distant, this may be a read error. The CDR3 DNA is TGTGCCAGCAGCCATACAAGAGTAGAGACCCAGTACTTC. Protein sequence: CASSHTRVETQYF. The V call is TRBV28, the J call TRBJ2-5; unclear D gene. V was trimmed by 6 bases and J by 4 bases, leaving 12 bases between them. Germline V gene sequence: CDR1 MDHEN, CDR2 SYDVKM. The CDR3 length is 13 residues.

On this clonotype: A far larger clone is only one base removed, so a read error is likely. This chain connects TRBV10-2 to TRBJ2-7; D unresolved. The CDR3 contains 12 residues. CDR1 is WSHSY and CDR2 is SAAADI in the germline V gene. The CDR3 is CAISVEGGEQYF. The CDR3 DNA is TGCGCCATCAGTGTAGAAGGTGGCGAGCAGTACTTC.

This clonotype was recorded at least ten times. The CDR3: CASSSTGGTEAFF. The DNA of the CDR3 is TGTGCCAGCAGCTCCACAGGGGGCACTGAAGCTTTCTTT. The gene calls are TRBV12-3 or TRBV12-4 and TRBJ1-1; 8 positions match TRBD1. There are 13 residues in the CDR3. Trimming cost V 6 bases and J 4 bases; bases outside gene matches: 4.

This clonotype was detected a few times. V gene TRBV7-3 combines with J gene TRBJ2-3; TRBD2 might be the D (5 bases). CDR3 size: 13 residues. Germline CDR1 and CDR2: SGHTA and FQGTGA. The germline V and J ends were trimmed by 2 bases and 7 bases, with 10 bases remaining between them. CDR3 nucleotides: TGTGCCAGCAGCTTAGGTTTCGGGAATACGCAGTATTTT. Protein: CASSLGFGNTQYF. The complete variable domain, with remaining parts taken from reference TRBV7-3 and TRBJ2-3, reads GAGVSQTPSNKVTEKGKYVELRCDPISGHTALYWYRQSLGQGPEFLIYFQGTGAADDSGLPNDRFFAVRPEGSVSTLKIQRTERGDSAVYLCASSLGFGNTQYFGPGTRLTVL.

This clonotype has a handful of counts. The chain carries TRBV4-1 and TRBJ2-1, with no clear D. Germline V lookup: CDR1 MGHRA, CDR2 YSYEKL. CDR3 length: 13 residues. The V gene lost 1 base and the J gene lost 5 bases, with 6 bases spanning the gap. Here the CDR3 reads CASSQVWDNEQFF. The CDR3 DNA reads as TGCGCCAGCAGCCAAGTCTGGGACAATGAGCAGTTCTTC.

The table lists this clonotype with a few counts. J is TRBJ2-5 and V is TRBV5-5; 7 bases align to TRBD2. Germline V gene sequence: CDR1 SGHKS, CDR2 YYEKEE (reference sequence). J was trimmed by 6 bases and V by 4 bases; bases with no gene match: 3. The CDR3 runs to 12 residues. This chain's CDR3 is CASSRGLQTQYF. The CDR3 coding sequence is TGTGCCAGCAGCAGGGGACTACAGACCCAGTACTTC. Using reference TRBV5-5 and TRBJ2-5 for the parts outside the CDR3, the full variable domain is DAGVTQSPTHLIKTRGQQVTLRCSPISGHKSVSWYQQVLGQGPQFIFQYYEKEERGRGNFPDRFSARQFPNYSSELNVNALLLGDSALYLCASSRGLQTQYFGPGTRLLVL.

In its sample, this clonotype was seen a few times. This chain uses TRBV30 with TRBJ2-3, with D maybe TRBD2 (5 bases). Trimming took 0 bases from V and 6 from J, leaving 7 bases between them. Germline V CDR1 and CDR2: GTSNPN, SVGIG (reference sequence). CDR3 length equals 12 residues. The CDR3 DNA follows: TGTGCCTGGAGTGTGGGAGCCGATACGCAGTATTTT. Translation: CAWSVGADTQYF.